This T cell receptor beta chain stems from a study of PD-1 blockade in classical Hodgkin lymphoma. Study conclusions and caveats: A significant rise in TCR diversity was seen by C4D1 for CD4+ cells but not for CD8+ cells. Baseline diversity resembling that of newly diagnosed patients was seen in complete responders. Individuals initiating nivolumab under 1 year after ASCT were excluded.

All patients experienced relapse after autologous stem cell transplantation, and brentuximab vedotin exposure was variable. Best overall response was complete response, partial response or progressive disease in these relapsed/refractory classical Hodgkin lymphoma patients. TCRdb's copy holds only in-frame clones and misses some; the assay was immunoSEQ multiplex PCR. Of 14,000 to 15,000 clones detected, 55% to 65% appear once; the ten largest clones hold over 8.5%. Points on this clone: Its antigen is unknown.

The V end lost 6 bases, the J end lost 7 bases, and 13 bases lay between the germline ends. This CDR3 is built from 13 residues. Germline V gives CDR1 MNHEY, CDR2 SMNVEV (reference sequence). The chain joins TRBV27 to TRBJ2-1; perhaps D is TRBD1 or TRBD2 (5 bases each). The sample here was peripheral blood mononuclear cells (PBMCs), taken at baseline. The sequence was obtained from a human donor with classical Hodgkin lymphoma. The CDR3 nucleotides are TGTGCCAGCAGACCGGGACGGTTAAATGAGCAGTTCTTC. Amino acid sequence: CASRPGRLNEQFF.